The TCR beta chain described here comes from a study of response to subunit inactivated influenza vaccine. TCRdb fed the RT-PCR reads into MiXCR, producing one record per CDR3 protein. This sample has some 850,000 distinct CDR3 sequences, with roughly 20% found just once. The CDR3 loop spans 14 amino acids. Germline-derived CDR1 and CDR2 are MNHEY and SVGEGT. V shed 2 bases and J shed 4 bases, with 9 bases lying between them. The sequence was obtained from a man in his fifties who received an inactivated influenza vaccine. The chain combines TRBV6-2 or TRBV6-3 with TRBJ2-1; the D call may be TRBD1 or TRBD2 (5 bases each). The sample in question was PBMCs from blood, obtained around 5 days after vaccination. The CDR3 DNA follows: TGTGCCAGCAGTTACCAGGGACCTTACAATGAGCAGTTCTTC. Protein product: CASSYQGPYNEQFF.